This T cell receptor (beta chain) stems from a study of T cells after yellow fever vaccination. TCRdb itself ran the 5' RACE reads through MiXCR, one entry per CDR3 protein. The data hold about 220,000 distinct CDR3 sequences, with roughly 3.3% observed a single time. Study-wide results and limits: Weaker, the secondary response peaked sooner, at day 5 versus 15.

Trimming shortened V by 3 bases and J by 4 bases, and 7 bases separated the two germline ends. CDR3 length equals 13 residues. Germline-derived CDR1 and CDR2 are SGHTA and FQGTGA. This clonotype was observed at least ten times. The antigen remains undetermined. The clonotype originates from a man between 18 and 29 years old who received the YFV17D yellow fever vaccine. This chain connects TRBV7-3 to TRBJ1-5; the D is unclear. The input for sequencing was CD4+ T cells sorted from PBMCs, taken 10 days after the yellow fever booster vaccination. CDR3 sequence: CASSFQFNQPQHF. As DNA, the CDR3 is TGTGCCAGCAGCTTCCAGTTTAATCAGCCCCAGCATTTT.